Below, one T cell receptor (beta chain) is given with its context. Its antigen is unidentified. Assay: immunoSEQ multiplex PCR; the TCRdb copy retains only in-frame clones and omits some. This table holds about 240,000 clones, about 86% found once. This specimen comes from a study of Tregs in tolerant kidney transplant recipients. Findings of the study overall: Findings come from small patient numbers and require larger validation. Activated donor B cell expansion appeared to reveal the most relevant donor-specific TCRbeta repertoire. Biological reproducibility was not directly addressed, but technical replication error appeared minimal.

Unstimulated Tregs (CD4+CD25+CD127-) and CD4+CD25- non-Tregs were sorted from PBMCs. V lost 5 bases and J 3 bases, leaving 7 bases between the germline ends. The CDR3 has 12 amino acids. From germline, CDR1 is KGHSH and CDR2 LQKENI. The receptor's source is a human donor in good health. The sample taken for sequencing was CD4+ T cells from blood. The chain carries TRBV18 and TRBJ1-1; TRBD1 might be the D (6 bases). The chain's CDR3 is CASSYRDTEAFF. The DNA for the CDR3 is TGTGCCAGCTCATACAGGGACACTGAAGCTTTCTTT.